One and the same sample provided the 5 T cell receptor beta chains below, sequenced in a study of T cell responses to AZD1222 COVID-19 vaccine. Only in-frame clones appear in the TCRdb table, and some are missing; sequencing was by immunoSEQ multiplex PCR. The table shows approximately 100,000 clones, with roughly 90% occurring only once. The specimen comprised peripheral blood, sampled on day 0 of MenACWY control vaccination. These receptors were obtained from an adult in good health.

The V and J genes are TRBV27 and TRBJ2-5; 8 bases align to TRBD2. This CDR3 spans 16 amino acids. Per germline, CDR1 MNHEY and CDR2 SMNVEV (reference sequence). Trimming cost V 8 bases and J 5 bases; bases outside gene matches: 16. The CDR3 sequence: CASPPQAGGTLETQYF. CDR3 in DNA: TGTGCCAGCCCCCCCCAGGCGGGGGGTACTTTGGAGACCCAGTACTTC.

The J gene is TRBJ2-2, the V gene TRBV9; a weak D match, TRBD1 (5 bases). V was pared by 4 bases and J by 7 bases, with 14 bases between. There are 14 residues in the CDR3. Germline values: CDR1 SGDLS, CDR2 YYNGEE. The CDR3 region is CASSLTGLVGELFF. As DNA, the CDR3 is TGTGCCAGCAGCCTCACAGGATTGGTCGGGGAGCTGTTTTTT.

This clone appeared a single time. The chain has TRBV2 and TRBJ1-2, with 9 positions matching TRBD1. Germline assignment: CDR1 SNHLY and CDR2 FYNNEI. The CDR3 contains 11 residues. V was pared by 10 bases and J by 6 bases, with 3 bases of the junction left unmatched. The CDR3 DNA sequence: TGTGCCATGGGACAGGGCGATGGCTACACCTTC. This codes for CAMGQGDGYTF.

This clone was detected a few times. This rearrangement joins TRBV7-2 to TRBJ1-2; D gene unclear. The CDR3 consists of 14 residues. The V end lost 4 bases, the J end lost 0 bases, and 9 bases lay between the germline ends. Looked up from germline, CDR1 is SGHTA and CDR2 is FQGNSA. The CDR3 protein is CASSSDLANYGYTF. For the CDR3, the DNA is TGTGCCAGCAGCTCGGACTTAGCTAACTATGGCTACACCTTC. Full variable domain (remainder filled in from reference TRBV7-2 and TRBJ1-2): GAGVSQSPSNKVTEKGKDVELRCDPISGHTALYWYRQSLGQGLEFLIYFQGNSAPDKSGLPSDRFSAERTGGSVSTLTIQRTQQEDSAVYLCASSSDLANYGYTFGSGTRLTVV.

This chain links TRBV15 with TRBJ1-5; 7 bases fit TRBD1. Germline V lookup: CDR1 LNHNV, CDR2 YYDKDF (reference sequence). There are 16 residues in the CDR3. Germline trimming cut 5 bases from V and 7 bases from J; bases unmatched to any gene: 14. For the CDR3, the DNA is TGTGCCACCAGCTCCCGGACAGGCCGTTCGGGGCAGCCCCAGCATTTT. Encoded protein: CATSSRTGRSGQPQHF.